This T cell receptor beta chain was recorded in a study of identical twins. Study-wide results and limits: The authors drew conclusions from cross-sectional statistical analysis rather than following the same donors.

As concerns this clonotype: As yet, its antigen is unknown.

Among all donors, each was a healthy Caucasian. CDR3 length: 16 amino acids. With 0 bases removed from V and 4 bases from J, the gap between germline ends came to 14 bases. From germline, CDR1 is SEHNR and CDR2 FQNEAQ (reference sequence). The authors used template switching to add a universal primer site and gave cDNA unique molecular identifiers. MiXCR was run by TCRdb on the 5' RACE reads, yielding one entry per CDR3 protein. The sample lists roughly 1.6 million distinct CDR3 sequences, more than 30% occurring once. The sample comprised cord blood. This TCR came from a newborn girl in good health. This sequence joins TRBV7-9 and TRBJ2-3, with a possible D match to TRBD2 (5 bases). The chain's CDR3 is CASSLAPGTRSDTQYF. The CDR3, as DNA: TGTGCCAGCAGCTTAGCGCCGGGAACGAGATCAGATACGCAGTATTTT.